This TCR beta chain was obtained from a study of blood T cell repertoires in COVID-19. The overall study: The analysed material was cDNA or gDNA that came from T cells, B-cell-depleted T cells, or PBMCs.

Original processing methods: Reference gene primers were amplified, and this amplification served to estimate nucleated cell counts. Libraries were prepared by immunoSEQ multiplex PCR; TCRdb keeps only in-frame clonotypes and omits some of them. V and J calls and clone size are as listed in that table; D and trimming were resolved from the DNA. The data contain about 160,000 clones, about 90% of them singletons. J gave up 1 base and V 7 bases, and 6 bases lay outside the gene matches. The CDR3 spans 14 residues. CDR1 is SNHLY and CDR2 is FYNNEI in the germline V gene. The specimen sequenced was peripheral blood. This sequence was found in a woman in her 70s with acute or convalescent COVID-19. The rearrangement joins TRBV2 to TRBJ2-5, with 7 bases aligning to TRBD1. CDR3 sequence (DNA): TGTGCCAGCACCAACAGGGGTACCCAAGAGACCCAGTACTTC. It encodes CASTNRGTQETQYF.